This is a list of T cell receptor beta chains from one sample in a study of shared clonotypes between healthy human individuals. Clones were sequenced by immunoSEQ multiplex PCR, and TCRdb holds only the in-frame ones, with some missing. The sample includes some 1 million clones, 60% to 80% seen only once; the top ten take roughly 1.5%. The sample comprised memory CD4+ T cells sorted from blood. Every receptor here comes from a man between 18 and 29 years old in good health. CDR3s include the opening cysteine and the closing phenylalanine or tryptophan. A D gene is named only where the DNA matches it firmly. The listing skips clone size in some rows; elsewhere it reads once, few, many or a size class.

j_gene,abundance,d_gene,v_gene,CDR3nt,CDR3aa
TRBJ1-4,-,TRBD1,TRBV5-6,TGTGCCAGCAGCCAGGGACAGGGGGCGCGACGGGAAAAACTGTTTTTT,CASSQGQGARREKLFF
TRBJ2-2,-,-,TRBV7-9,TGTGCCAGCAGGGATACAGGGGAGGCCTTGACGACCGGGGAGCTGTTTTTT,CASRDTGEALTTGELFF
TRBJ1-4,-,-,TRBV11-3,TGTGCCAGCAGGTTTCGGGACGCCTCTAATGAAAAACTGTTTTTT,CASRFRDASNEKLFF
TRBJ1-6,-,TRBD1,TRBV6-1,TGTGCCAGCAGTGAAAAGGGGGCTTCACCCCTCCACTTT,CASSEKGASPLHF
TRBJ1-4,-,TRBD1,TRBV30,TGTGCCTGGAGCCAGGGGGCGCTTAATGAAAAACTGTTTTTT,CAWSQGALNEKLFF
TRBJ2-3,-,TRBD2,TRBV23-1,TGCGCCAGCAGTCACGGGACTAAGATAAGTACGCAGTATTTT,CASSHGTKISTQYF
TRBJ2-7,-,-,TRBV5-4,TGTGCCAGCAGCACTGAGACCAGGGGTTACGAGCAGTACTTC,CASSTETRGYEQYF
TRBJ2-2,-,TRBD2,TRBV2,TGTGCCAGCAGCGCTAGCGGGGGGTCAGCCGGGGAGCTGTTTTTT,CASSASGGSAGELFF
TRBJ2-1,-,-,TRBV7-2,TGTGCCAGCAGCTCAGAGGGAGGCCGGTTCTTC,CASSSEGGRFF
TRBJ2-3,-,TRBD2,TRBV11-2,TGTGCCAGCAGCTTAAATAGCGGGACAGATACGCAGTATTTT,CASSLNSGTDTQYF
TRBJ1-2,few,-,TRBV29-1,TGCAGCGCCAAAGTGCTCCGAGGGGATGGGTACGCCTTC,CSAKVLRGDGYAF
TRBJ1-1,-,-,TRBV12-5,TGTGCTAGTGGTTCCCCGATGGGTTTAGGGGTCTTT,CASGSPMGLGVF
TRBJ2-4,once,-,TRBV4-1,TGCGCCAGCAGCCAAGAGGATATTGGAGCCTCAATTGACTTAGCCAAAAACATTCAGTACTTC,CASSQEDIGASIDLAKNIQYF
TRBJ2-3,few,TRBD2,TRBV10-2,TGCGCCAGCAGTCCTCTAGCGGGGGGCCCAGATACGCAGTATTTT,CASSPLAGGPDTQYF
TRBJ2-7,-,TRBD1,TRBV10-2,TGCGCCAGCAGTGCCACTGGGACAGTCAGCCCCTACGAGCAGTACTTC,CASSATGTVSPYEQYF
TRBJ1-4,-,-,TRBV5-1,TGCGCCAGCAGCTGGGGACTCCTCCGTGAAAAACTGTTTTTT,CASSWGLLREKLFF
TRBJ2-2,-,TRBD2,TRBV4-3,TGCGCCAGCAGCCAAGTCCCTAGCGGGAACACCGGGGAGCTGTTTTTT,CASSQVPSGNTGELFF
TRBJ1-4,-,-,TRBV7-2,TGTGCCAGCAGCTTAGGTGTACAGGTAGCTAATGAAAAACTGTTTTTT,CASSLGVQVANEKLFF
TRBJ1-1,few,-,TRBV23-1,TGCGCCAGCAGCAGTGAAACGAGCCCTGAAGCTTTCTTT,CASSSETSPEAFF
TRBJ1-2,-,-,TRBV2,TGTGCCAGCAGTGAAAATCCTTTCTATGGCTACACCTTC,CASSENPFYGYTF
TRBJ2-3,-,-,TRBV5-5,TGTGCCAGCAGACAAGCCGGGTCTTCACCAGATACGCAGTATTTT,CASRQAGSSPDTQYF
TRBJ2-7,-,-,TRBV19,TGTGCCAGTAGTATGGCGGCTATAGGGGGGGCCAAGAGGAACGAGCAGTACTTC,CASSMAAIGGAKRNEQYF
TRBJ2-2,-,-,TRBV5-6,TGTGCCAGCAGCTTGGGACAGACGAACACCGGGGAGCTGTTTTTT,CASSLGQTNTGELFF
TRBJ2-7,-,TRBD1,TRBV2,TGTGCCAGCGGGGGACAGGGGTACGGGAAGCAGTACTTC,CASGGQGYGKQYF
TRBJ2-7,-,TRBD2,TRBV4-1,TGCGCCAGCAGCCCCCTACTAGCGGGAGCGGACGAGCAGTACTTC,CASSPLLAGADEQYF
TRBJ2-7,many,-,TRBV7-2,TGTGCCAGCAGTTATGGTTCCTACGAGCAGTACTTC,CASSYGSYEQYF
TRBJ2-2,-,-,TRBV7-9,TGTGCCAGCAGCTCCAGATTCCCTTCAGGCGGGGAGCTGTTTTTT,CASSSRFPSGGELFF
TRBJ1-1,-,-,TRBV7-2,TGTGCCAGCTCCCAGCAGGGCCACACTGAAGCTTTCTTT,CASSQQGHTEAFF
TRBJ2-5,-,-,TRBV27,TGTGCCAGCAGTTTTCGGGCAGGGCGACAAGAGACCCAGTACTTC,CASSFRAGRQETQYF
TRBJ2-1,-,TRBD2,TRBV6-5,TGTGCCAGCAGTTCGAGCGGGGGGCAATCAGGTCGGTTCTTC,CASSSSGGQSGRFF
TRBJ1-4,-,-,TRBV19,TGTGCCAGTAGTATTCAAGGGGCCTCCGGGGAAAAACTGTTTTTT,CASSIQGASGEKLFF
TRBJ2-2,-,-,TRBV10-1,TGCGCCAGCAGTGAGTCTGGAGGGCACCGGGAGCTGTTTTTT,CASSESGGHRELFF
TRBJ2-2,-,-,TRBV10-1,TGCGCCAGCAGCCGGACTTTCTCTGGCGGGGAGCTGTTTTTT,CASSRTFSGGELFF
TRBJ2-7,-,-,TRBV29-1,TGCAGCGTTGGAGCGGGCGGATACGAGCAGTACTTC,CSVGAGGYEQYF
TRBJ2-7,-,-,TRBV18,TGTGCCAGCTCACCAAGCGGATGGCCTATTTTCGAGCAGTACTTC,CASSPSGWPIFEQYF
TRBJ1-1,-,-,TRBV30,TGTGCCTGGGGGGATCAGGTTGAAGCTTTCTTT,CAWGDQVEAFF
TRBJ1-2,-,-,TRBV7-8,TGTGCCAGCAGCCTCGGCAATAACTATGGCTACACCTTC,CASSLGNNYGYTF
TRBJ2-5,-,-,TRBV28,TGTGCCAGCAGTTACGCAGGGACGTTAGAGACCCAGTACTTC,CASSYAGTLETQYF
TRBJ1-1,-,-,TRBV7-9,TGTGCCAGCAGACCGCCGGGGGGGCCGAGGACTGAAGCTTTCTTT,CASRPPGGPRTEAFF
TRBJ2-7,-,-,TRBV4-3,TGCGCCAGCAGCCAAGAAGTGGCGGCCTCCTACGAGCAGTACTTC,CASSQEVAASYEQYF
TRBJ2-2,-,TRBD1,TRBV2,TGTGCCACCGGGACAGGGGGTCGGACCGGGGAGCTGTTTTTT,CATGTGGRTGELFF
TRBJ2-3,-,TRBD1,TRBV28,TGTGCCAGCAGTTGGGGGACAGATAATACAGATACGCAGTATTTT,CASSWGTDNTDTQYF
TRBJ2-5,-,TRBD2,TRBV5-1,TGCGCCAGCAGCTTGAGACGACTAGCGGGAGGGCAAGAGACCCAGTACTTC,CASSLRRLAGGQETQYF
TRBJ2-3,-,-,TRBV2,TGTGCCAGCAGCTGGGTTGGTGGCACAGATACGCAGTATTTT,CASSWVGGTDTQYF
TRBJ1-1,few,-,TRBV6-1,TGTGCCAGCAATTTCTGGAACACTGAAGCTTTCTTT,CASNFWNTEAFF
TRBJ2-2,-,-,TRBV10-1,TGCGCCAGCAGCCCCGTCCGGGAGAACGGGGAGCTGTTTTTT,CASSPVRENGELFF
TRBJ1-1,-,-,TRBV7-9,TGTGCCAGCAGCTCCCGGTCGGGGCTGAACACTGAAGCTTTCTTT,CASSSRSGLNTEAFF
TRBJ1-5,-,-,TRBV4-1,TGCGCCAGCAGCCATGGCTTCAAGATGGAGCCCCAGCATTTT,CASSHGFKMEPQHF
TRBJ2-7,-,-,TRBV7-2,TGTGCCAGCAGCCGGTTGAGGACGACCTACGAGCAGTACTTC,CASSRLRTTYEQYF
TRBJ2-5,-,TRBD1,TRBV5-1,TGCGCCAGCAGCCCGGGACAGGGGGCAGGAGAGACCCAGTACTTC,CASSPGQGAGETQYF
TRBJ1-6,many,-,TRBV5-4,TGTGCCAGCAGCTTGAGTGCTACGACAAGGGGACTCAATAATTCACCCCTCCACTTT,CASSLSATTRGLNNSPLHF
TRBJ2-5,once,TRBD1,TRBV27,TGTGCCAGCAGTTCAGAGGGGCAGGGGGCGCGAGGATGGGAGACCCAGTACTTC,CASSSEGQGARGWETQYF
TRBJ2-3,-,TRBD1,TRBV5-1,TGCGCCAGCAGCGCGGGACAGGGCAGCACAGATACGCAGTATTTT,CASSAGQGSTDTQYF
TRBJ2-7,-,-,TRBV6-1,TGTGCCAGCATTATGACAGGCTCATCCTACGAGCAGTACTTC,CASIMTGSSYEQYF
TRBJ1-1,-,TRBD1,TRBV5-1,TGCGCCAGCAGCTTGGAGGGACAGGGGGTAACTGAAGCTTTCTTT,CASSLEGQGVTEAFF